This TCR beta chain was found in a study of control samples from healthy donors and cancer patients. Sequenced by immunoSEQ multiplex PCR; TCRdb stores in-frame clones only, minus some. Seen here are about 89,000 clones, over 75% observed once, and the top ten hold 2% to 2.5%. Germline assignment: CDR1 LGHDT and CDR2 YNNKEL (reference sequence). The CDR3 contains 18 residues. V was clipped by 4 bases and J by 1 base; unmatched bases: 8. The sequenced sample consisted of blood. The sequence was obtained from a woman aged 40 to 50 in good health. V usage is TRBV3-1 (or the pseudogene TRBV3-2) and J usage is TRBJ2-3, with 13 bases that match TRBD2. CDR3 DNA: TGTGCCAGCAGCCGGATGACTAGCGGGGGGTTTGGCACAGATACGCAGTATTTT. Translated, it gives CASSRMTSGGFGTDTQYF.